Listed here are 7 T cell receptor beta chains from one sample, sequenced in a study of CD8+CD57+ T cells in acquired aplastic anemia. All patients picked for sequencing had shown, by flow cytometry, an expansion of CD8+CD57+ cells. TCR beta VDJ combinations and CDR3 sequences were profiled from genomic DNA. TCRdb reprocessed the reads with MiXCR, giving one entry per CDR3 protein. This table has a few hundred thousand distinct CDR3 sequences, over 25% appearing once. Source material: sorted CD4+, CD8+, or CD8+CD57+ T cells (not recorded which) from PBMCs. The receptors come from a human donor with aplastic anemia.

This clonotype has only a few counts. This chain connects TRBV6-1 to TRBJ2-7, with 8 bases fitting TRBD1. The CDR3 totals 16 residues. Trimming removed 7 bases from V and 1 base from J; junction bases left unmatched: 12. CDR1 MNHNS and CDR2 SASEGT come from the germline V gene. The DNA for the CDR3 is TGTGCCAGCATTGGACCCGGACAGGGTGCTTCCTACGAGCAGTACTTC. Translating it yields CASIGPGQGASYEQYF.

This clonotype appeared many times. The chain is built from TRBV20-1 and TRBJ1-1, with a possible D match to TRBD1 (6 bases). Germline lookup yields CDR1 DFQATT and CDR2 SNEGSKA (reference sequence). Trimming pared 6 bases from V and 0 bases from J, leaving 17 bases between. CDR3 length equals 15 residues. This chain's CDR3 is CSATRGGQMNTEAFF. The CDR3 coding sequence is TGCAGTGCAACGAGGGGGGGTCAGATGAACACTGAAGCTTTCTTT.

This clonotype was counted at least ten times. The chain combines TRBV7-6 with TRBJ2-3; D may be TRBD1 (6 bases). Trimming took 3 bases from V and 0 from J, leaving 16 bases between them. The length of the CDR3 is 17 residues. CDR1 is SGHVS and CDR2 is FNYEAQ in the germline V gene. CDR3 residues: CASSFRRTEASTDTQYF. In DNA, the CDR3 is TGTGCCAGCAGCTTCCGCCGGACAGAAGCTAGCACAGATACGCAGTATTTT.

This clonotype was counted between two and nine times. This chain links TRBV7-3 with TRBJ2-1, with no clear D. The germline V gene encodes CDR1 SGHTA and CDR2 FQGTGA. The CDR3 consists of 14 residues. V was pared by 5 bases and J by 9 bases, with 17 bases between. CDR3 protein: CASSASSLRSEQFF. CDR3 DNA sequence: TGTGCCAGCAGCGCCTCTTCGCTGCGCAGTGAGCAGTTCTTC.

A few counts support this clonotype. Here the CDR3 omits its conserved ending phenylalanine or tryptophan, so a read error is the likely source. The DNA is omitted, as the CDR3 cannot be located on it reliably, and the CDR3 follows TCRdb's listing. The rearrangement uses TRBV4-1 and TRBJ1-1. Per the germline V gene, CDR1 is MGHRA and CDR2 is YSYEKL. Termini included, the CDR3 measures 8 amino acids. CDR3 in amino acids: CASSHPVL.

V and J are TRBV20-1 and TRBJ1-2; D is perhaps TRBD1 (5 bases). The CDR3 totals 12 residues. The V gene lost 6 bases and the J gene lost 7 bases, with 15 bases spanning the gap. The V gene's germline CDR1 is DFQATT and CDR2 SNEGSKA (reference sequence). The CDR3 region is CSAPDGAGGYTF. The DNA of the CDR3 is TGCAGTGCACCCGACGGGGCAGGTGGCTACACCTTC.

This clonotype came up many times. This chain connects TRBV19 to TRBJ2-3; no clear D gene. Trimming pared 7 bases from V and 2 bases from J, leaving 10 bases between. This CDR3 contains 13 residues. Germline V gene data show CDR1 as LNHDA and CDR2 as SQIVND (reference sequence). The CDR3 sequence: CASTQRLTDTQYF. The CDR3 DNA reads as TGTGCCAGTACCCAACGACTCACAGATACGCAGTATTTT.